One and the same sample provided the 8 T cell receptor beta chains below, sequenced in a study of T cells after yellow fever vaccination. TCRdb re-analysed the 5' RACE reads in MiXCR, keeping a single row per CDR3 protein. The sample records 100,000 to 150,000 distinct CDR3 sequences, roughly 9% being singletons. This specimen consisted of CD8+ T cells sorted from PBMCs, obtained on the day of the yellow fever booster vaccination. These receptors were obtained from a young man who received the YFV17D yellow fever vaccine.

This clonotype has at least ten counts. The chain recombines TRBV9 with TRBJ2-2; 13 bases line up with TRBD2. This CDR3 contains 18 residues. V trimming: 3 bases; J trimming: 2 bases; junction bases outside the gene matches: 7. CDR1 and CDR2 (germline): SGDLS, YYNGEE. CDR3 nucleotide sequence: TGTGCCAGCAGCGCAAGACTAGCGGGGGGACCTAACACCGGGGAGCTGTTTTTT. This sequence encodes CASSARLAGGPNTGELFF. Complete variable domain (other parts from reference TRBV9 and TRBJ2-2): DSGVTQTPKHLITATGQRVTLRCSPRSGDLSVYWYQQSLDQGLQFLIQYYNGEERAKGNILERFSAQQFPDLHSELNLSSLELGDSALYFCASSARLAGGPNTGELFFGEGSRLTVL.

This clonotype was seen more than once but under ten times. V and J are TRBV12-3 or TRBV12-4 and TRBJ2-7, with D tentatively TRBD1 (5 bases). CDR3 length equals 15 residues. V shed 0 bases and J shed 1 base, with 10 bases lying between them. The CDR3: CASSLALGLSYEQYF. CDR3 sequence (DNA): TGTGCCAGCAGTTTAGCGCTGGGGCTTTCCTACGAGCAGTACTTC.

This chain connects TRBV6-5 to TRBJ1-3; D may be TRBD1 (5 bases). V lost 0 bases and J lost 7, with 7 bases in between. The CDR3 runs to 13 residues. Germline CDR1 reads MNHEY; CDR2 reads SVGAGI. CDR3 in amino acids: CASSYSGHNTIYF. The DNA of the CDR3 is TGTGCCAGCAGTTACTCCGGACACAACACCATATATTTT.

There are many counts of this clonotype. This chain links TRBV4-3 with TRBJ2-7; D remains unclear. Trimming took 0 bases from V and 0 from J, leaving 9 bases between them. This CDR3 has 15 amino acids. In germline, CDR1 is LGHNA, CDR2 YSLEER. CDR3 sequence reads: CASSQERDNSYEQYF. DNA for the CDR3: TGCGCCAGCAGCCAAGAAAGGGATAACTCCTACGAGCAGTACTTC.

CDR3 DNA: TGTGCCAGCAGCGCCGCTCCGGGACAGCAAGATGCAACTAATGAAAAACTGTTTTTT. Translation: CASSAAPGQQDATNEKLFF. This chain joins TRBV5-6 and TRBJ1-4; 7 nucleotides match TRBD1. Germline V gene lookup returns CDR1 SGHDT and CDR2 YYEEEE. V lost 4 bases and J lost 0; bases outside the gene matches: 15. The CDR3 is 19 amino acids.

This clonotype was counted a few times. V is TRBV4-3 and J is TRBJ2-3; 14 nucleotides align to TRBD2. The V gene's germline CDR1 is LGHNA and CDR2 YSLEER. V dropped 0 bases and J dropped 5; count of bases not matched to a gene: 4. The CDR3 consists of 17 residues. In nucleotides, the CDR3 is TGCGCCAGCAGCCAAGACCGGACTAGCGGGGGGTTAGATACGCAGTATTTT. The encoded protein is CASSQDRTSGGLDTQYF.

This chain links TRBV6-5 with TRBJ2-1, with 16 bases matching TRBD2. Trimming removed 0 bases from V and 1 base from J; junction bases left unmatched: 6. The length of the CDR3 is 20 residues. Germline CDR1 reads MNHEY; CDR2 reads SVGAGI. The CDR3 DNA reads as TGTGCCAGCAGTTACTCGACGGGACTAGCGGGGGGGGAGTCCTACAATGAGCAGTTCTTC. Its protein product is CASSYSTGLAGGESYNEQFF.

V gene TRBV4-3 combines with J gene TRBJ2-2; 9 bases line up with TRBD1. Germline-derived CDR1 and CDR2 are LGHNA and YSLEER. CDR3 length: 16 amino acids. V lost 1 base and J lost 6; bases outside the gene matches: 6. In DNA form, the CDR3 reads TGCGCCAGCAGCCAAGGGACAGGGGTGTTGGCCGGGGAGCTGTTTTTT. As protein: CASSQGTGVLAGELFF.